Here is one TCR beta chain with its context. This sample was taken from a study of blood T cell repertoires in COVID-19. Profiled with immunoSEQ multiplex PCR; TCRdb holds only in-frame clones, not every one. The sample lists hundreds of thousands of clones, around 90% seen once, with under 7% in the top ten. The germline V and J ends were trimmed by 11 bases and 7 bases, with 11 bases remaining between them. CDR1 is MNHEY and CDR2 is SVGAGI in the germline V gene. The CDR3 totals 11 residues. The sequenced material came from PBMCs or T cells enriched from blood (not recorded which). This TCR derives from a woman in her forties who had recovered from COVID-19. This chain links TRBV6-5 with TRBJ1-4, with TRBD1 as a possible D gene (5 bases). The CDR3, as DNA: TGTGCCGGGGGGGGTGCTGAAAAACTGTTTTTT. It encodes CAGGGAEKLFF.